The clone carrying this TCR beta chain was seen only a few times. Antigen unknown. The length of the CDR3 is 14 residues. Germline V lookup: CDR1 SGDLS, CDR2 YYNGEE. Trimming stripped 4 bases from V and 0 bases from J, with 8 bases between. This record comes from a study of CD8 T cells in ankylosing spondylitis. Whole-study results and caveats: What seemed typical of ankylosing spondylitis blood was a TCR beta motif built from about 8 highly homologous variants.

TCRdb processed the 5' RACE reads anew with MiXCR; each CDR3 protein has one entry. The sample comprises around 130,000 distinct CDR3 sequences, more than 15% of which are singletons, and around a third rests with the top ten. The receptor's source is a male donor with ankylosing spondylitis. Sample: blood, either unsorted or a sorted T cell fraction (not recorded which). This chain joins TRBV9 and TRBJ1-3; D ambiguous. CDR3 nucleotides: TGTGCCAGCAGCCCCGGCAGCTCTGGAAACACCATATATTTT. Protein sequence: CASSPGSSGNTIYF.